This T cell receptor (beta chain) is from a study of blood T cell repertoires in COVID-19 (dated by TCRdb to about 2020). As for the study more broadly: The collaborator samples originated in the United States, Italy and Spain and spanned the acute and convalescent phases of COVID-19. Sample metadata almost always included a de-identified subject ID, COVID-19 status, age in years and sex. The prospective study material was composed of cDNA or gDNA derived from T cells, B-cell-depleted T cells, or PBMCs. The repertoires were released in a freely available public database meant as a resource for research on the immune response to SARS-CoV-2. The dataset comprised deeply sampled blood TCRbeta repertoires from subjects exposed to, actively infected with, or recovered from COVID-19. HLA class I and class II types, where available, came from metadata supplied by the sample provider rather than from assay-based typing. The samples were drawn from the first 160 participants of the ongoing ImmuneRACE study and from over 950 subjects provided by 6 global collaborators. The paper's findings and limits, for the study overall: Clinical and demographic metadata were provided uncurated, with the amount varying by source and participant.

Collaborating institutions collected whole blood in K2EDTA tubes following their own protocols. For TCRbeta analysis, collaborator samples were shipped as frozen whole blood, as isolated PBMCs, or as DNA extracted from either sample type. Details on this clone: It lacks a known antigen. The record has no base qualities; no much larger clone is one base away.

The immunoSEQ Assay, a bias-controlled multiplex PCR, was used to amplify TCRbeta CDR3 regions from genomic DNA. From the authors' description of their analysis: Nucleated cell counts per sample were estimated from amplification of reference gene primers within the assay. To quantify the absolute abundance of each unique TCRbeta CDR3 rearrangement, sequence reads were collapsed and filtered. For each sample, productive Simpson clonality was calculated as the square root of Simpson's diversity index across productive rearrangements. Here the immuneACCESS table is served through TCRdb, limited to in-frame sequences with V and J called. Missing clones are a known gap in these copies; in checked studies unresolved V genes cover under half, and the rest lacks a known reason. The DNA gave D and trimming, while V, J and clone size come from that table. This sample holds roughly 43,000 clones; approximately 82% were observed only once. The leading ten clones occupy roughly 40% of the sample.

CDR1 LGHDT and CDR2 YNNKEL were looked up in the germline V gene (reference sequence). Counted from cysteine to phenylalanine, this CDR3 has 14 amino acids. Just CDR3 DNA is preserved here, 42 bases in frame from base 1. Trimming leaves V shorter by 8 bases and J shorter by 0 bases, with the junction holding 6 bases beyond the gene matches. The sequenced sample was peripheral blood. This clonotype was obtained from a woman aged 80 or over with acute or convalescent COVID-19. The rearrangement combines TRBV3-1 (or the pseudogene TRBV3-2) with TRBJ2-5; TRBD1 agrees with 7 junctional bases. The DNA sequence is TGTGCCAGCCTCCAACAGGGGTACCAAGAGACCCAGTACTTC. It encodes CASLQQGYQETQYF.